A single sample is the source of the 32 T cell receptor beta chains below, sequenced in a study of blood T cells in healthy people across ages. Alongside a J-beta primer mix, a sample-barcoded 5' primer served in a second PCR lasting roughly 7 to 11 cycles. Via MiXCR, TCRdb re-called the 5' RACE reads, giving one row per CDR3 protein. The repertoire holds about 280,000 distinct CDR3 sequences, 27% seen once, with approximately 29% in the top ten. The sequencing sample was made of blood. These receptor sequences come from a woman aged 65 to 85 in good health.

The chain combines TRBV25-1 with TRBJ2-1; tentatively, D is TRBD2 (5 bases). CDR1 is MGHDK, CDR2 SYGVNS, per germline. The CDR3 is 13 residues long. Trimming removed 5 bases from V and 5 bases from J, with 10 bases in between. DNA for the CDR3: TGTGCCAGCAGTTGGACTTCCAACAATGAGCAGTTCTTC. Translating gives CASSWTSNNEQFF.

The V and J genes are TRBV3-1 and TRBJ2-1; D is unclear. The ends were cut back, 4 bases at V and 3 bases at J, with 10 bases in the middle. Germline loops: CDR1 LGHDT, CDR2 YNNKEL (reference sequence). This CDR3 region has 14 residues. The CDR3 reads CASSPLGYYNEQFF. The CDR3 DNA reads as TGTGCCAGCAGCCCGCTAGGGTACTACAATGAGCAGTTCTTC.

This clonotype was detected only a few times. The genes are TRBV28 and TRBJ2-7; 10 nucleotides match TRBD2. The CDR3 consists of 16 residues. V shed 4 bases, J shed 0 bases, and the junction held 6 bases outside the gene matches. Germline V gene sequence: CDR1 MDHEN, CDR2 SYDVKM. The DNA of the CDR3 is TGTGCCAGCAGTTCACCCGGACTAGCGGACTCCTACGAGCAGTACTTC. Its protein is CASSSPGLADSYEQYF.

This clonotype was observed a few times. The gene calls are TRBV7-9 and TRBJ1-2; D is undetermined. The germline V and J ends were trimmed by 0 bases and 3 bases, with 11 bases remaining between them. Germline CDR1 reads SEHNR; CDR2 reads FQNEAQ (reference sequence). The CDR3 loop spans 15 amino acids. The chain's CDR3 is CASSLAGGPHYGYTF. CDR3 coding DNA: TGTGCCAGCAGCTTAGCGGGAGGGCCCCACTATGGCTACACCTTC.

The rearrangement links TRBV28 to TRBJ2-4; no clear D gene. The V gene's germline CDR1 is MDHEN and CDR2 SYDVKM. The CDR3 covers 12 residues. V gave up 7 bases and J gave up 2 bases, with 6 bases separating them. The CDR3 coding sequence is TGTGCCAGCAAGGCTTCCAAAAACATTCAGTACTTC. It yields the protein CASKASKNIQYF.

In this sample, this clonotype turned up many times. V is TRBV5-6 and J is TRBJ2-5, with D hard to call. Germline V gene lookup returns CDR1 SGHDT and CDR2 YYEEEE. This CDR3 is 12 amino acids long. The V gene lost 4 bases and the J gene lost 5 bases, with 9 bases spanning the gap. CDR3 region: CASSTDRETQYF. Written as DNA, the CDR3 is TGTGCCAGCAGCACGGATAGGGAGACCCAGTACTTC.

There are a few counts of this clonotype. The chain is built from TRBV7-2 and TRBJ1-6; unclear D gene. The CDR3 totals 16 residues. Trimming stripped 1 base from V and 7 bases from J, with 14 bases between. CDR1 is SGHTA, CDR2 FQGNSA, per germline. The chain's CDR3 is CASSLGLSVKNSPLHF. The CDR3, as DNA: TGTGCCAGCAGCTTAGGCCTCTCAGTCAAGAATTCACCCCTCCACTTT.

To note about this clonotype: A much larger clone differs from this one at a single base, so this may be a read error. V usage is TRBV20-1 and J usage is TRBJ2-1; D gene ambiguous. The V gene's germline CDR1 is DFQATT and CDR2 SNEGSKA (reference sequence). This CDR3 is 14 amino acids long. With 2 bases removed from V and 7 bases from J, the gap between germline ends came to 15 bases. CDR3 amino acids: CSARTLTFGNEQFF. CDR3 DNA sequence: TGCAGTGCTAGAACTCTAACCTTCGGGAATGAGCAGTTCTTC.

The rearrangement links TRBV27 to TRBJ2-7; D not certain. Trimming stripped 6 bases from V and 5 bases from J, with 14 bases between. CDR3 length: 13 amino acids. Looked up from germline, CDR1 is MNHEY and CDR2 is SMNVEV (reference sequence). The CDR3, as DNA: TGTGCCAGCAGCCCCGGTGAACGCCACGAGCAGTACTTC. Translation gives CASSPGERHEQYF.

This clonotype came up many times. The chain carries TRBV7-2 and TRBJ2-1; D is undetermined. Germline CDR1 reads SGHTA; CDR2 reads FQGNSA. CDR3 length: 16 amino acids. The ends were cut back, 0 bases at V and 6 bases at J, with 15 bases in the middle. The CDR3 region has the DNA TGTGCCAGCAGCTTAGCAAGGCCATCTAGGATCAATGAGCAGTTCTTC. Residues: CASSLARPSRINEQFF.

This clonotype has a single count. The chain recombines TRBV12-3 or TRBV12-4 with TRBJ1-2; the D gene is possibly TRBD1 (6 bases). This CDR3 contains 12 residues. V was clipped by 5 bases and J by 8 bases, with 12 bases between them. CDR3 sequence: CASSRRDIGYTF. The CDR3 DNA sequence: TGTGCCAGCAGTAGGAGGGACATCGGCTACACCTTC.

This clonotype was counted only a few times. The rearrangement links TRBV5-1 to TRBJ1-2, with D hard to call. Germline CDR1 and CDR2: SGHRS and YFSETQ. V gave up 0 bases and J gave up 8 bases, with 11 bases separating them. The CDR3 runs 13 residues. CDR3 in DNA: TGCGCCAGCAGCTTGGATACAGCGACGGGCTACACCTTC. Translation gives CASSLDTATGYTF.

The V gene is TRBV29-1, the J gene TRBJ2-7, with 9 positions matching TRBD1. Gene TRBJ2-1 matches the end of the DNA better, so the J call may be wrong. The CDR3 contains 13 residues. Germline V gene lookup returns CDR1 SQVTM and CDR2 ANQGSEA. CDR3 coding DNA: TGCAGCGTTGTCGGTGACAGGGGGTATGAGCAGTTCTTC. Its protein is CSVVGDRGYEQFF.

The genes are TRBV6-1 and TRBJ2-7; D remains unclear. Trimming took 0 bases from V and 3 from J, leaving 9 bases between them. The CDR3 length is 14 residues. From germline, CDR1 is MNHNS and CDR2 SASEGT. In DNA, the CDR3 is TGTGCCAGCAGTGAAGCAGGCGGCAGCTACGAGCAGTACTTC. Its translation: CASSEAGGSYEQYF.

The chain uses TRBV28 and TRBJ2-5; tentatively, D is TRBD1 or TRBD2 (5 bases each). The CDR3 length is 13 residues. Trimming took 5 bases from V and 5 from J, leaving 12 bases between them. Germline-derived CDR1 and CDR2 are MDHEN and SYDVKM. CDR3 in DNA: TGTGCCAGCAGTACGGGGCGGCGGGAGACCCAGTACTTC. Translating it yields CASSTGRRETQYF.

J is TRBJ2-5 and V is TRBV29-1, with 10 bases that match TRBD2. Germline V gene sequence: CDR1 SQVTM, CDR2 ANQGSEA. V lost 6 bases, J lost 5 bases, and 6 bases stayed unmatched. CDR3 length: 13 residues. Here the CDR3 DNA reads TGCAGCGTCGGACTAGCGGTTGGGGAGACCCAGTACTTC. Its translation is CSVGLAVGETQYF.

This clonotype showed up just a few times. V and J are TRBV20-1 and TRBJ2-3, with 12 bases that match TRBD2. CDR3 length: 15 residues. Unmatched junction bases numbered 8, after V lost 6 bases and J lost 4 bases. Looked up from germline, CDR1 is DFQATT and CDR2 is SNEGSKA (reference sequence). CDR3 amino acids: CSAKRLAGVSDTQYF. CDR3 nucleotides: TGCAGTGCCAAGAGACTAGCGGGAGTTTCAGATACGCAGTATTTT.

There are many counts of this clonotype. The J gene is TRBJ1-2, the V gene TRBV6-2 or TRBV6-3; D remains unclear. V shed 0 bases and J shed 4 bases, with 12 bases lying between them. The germline V gene encodes CDR1 MNHEY and CDR2 SVGEGT. The CDR3 is 15 amino acids. The CDR3 nucleotides are TGTGCCAGCAGTTACTCGTCAGGATCCATCTATGGCTACACCTTC. Its translation: CASSYSSGSIYGYTF.

This clonotype was observed a few times. A read error may account for a junction end that differs from germline. The rearrangement joins TRBV4-2 to TRBJ2-1; 7 bases fit TRBD2. The germline CDR1 and CDR2 sequences are LGHNA and YNFKEQ. The CDR3 has 13 residues. CDR3 region: CASSQESGRMGFF. The DNA of the CDR3 is TGTGCCAGCAGTCAAGAATCCGGGAGGATGGGGTTCTTC.

The chain links TRBV7-2 to TRBJ2-7; D may be TRBD2 (5 bases). The assigned J gene may be wrong: the sequence end matches TRBJ2-5 better. The CDR3 has 14 residues. Germline assignment: CDR1 SGHTA and CDR2 FQGNSA. The CDR3 is CASSWSGAGETQYF. The CDR3 region has the DNA TGTGCCAGCAGCTGGAGCGGCGCCGGAGAGACCCAGTACTTC.

The chain has TRBV9 and TRBJ1-2; 9 bases map to TRBD1. The J segment lost 6 bases and the V segment lost 4 bases, leaving 13 bases of the junction unmatched. CDR3 size: 16 residues. Germline assignment: CDR1 SGDLS and CDR2 YYNGEE. In nucleotides, the CDR3 is TGTGCCAGCAGCTTACGAGCGAGGGACAGGGACCATGGCTACACCTTC. Its translation: CASSLRARDRDHGYTF.

The V gene is TRBV6-4, the J gene TRBJ2-4, with 7 bases lining up with TRBD2. Germline CDR1 is MRHNA and CDR2 is SNTAGT. CDR3 length equals 13 residues. V lost 6 bases, J lost 7 bases, and 6 bases stayed unmatched. CDR3 loop: CASRGLVVNIQYF. The CDR3, as DNA: TGTGCCAGCAGAGGACTAGTTGTGAACATTCAGTACTTC.

This clonotype was observed a handful of times. This chain uses TRBV7-2 with TRBJ2-7, with D possibly TRBD1 on 6 matching bases. The germline gives CDR1 SGHTA, CDR2 FQGNSA. Trimming removed 3 bases from V and 5 bases from J, with 14 bases in between. CDR3 length equals 14 residues. The CDR3 DNA sequence: TGTGCCAGCAGCTTCGCAGGGGCGCGGAACGAGCAGTACTTC. Amino acid sequence: CASSFAGARNEQYF.

This chain joins TRBV6-6 and TRBJ1-4, with a weak D call TRBD1 (5 bases). Germline V gives CDR1 MNHNY, CDR2 SVGAGI (reference sequence). The V gene lost 8 bases and the J gene lost 7 bases, with 17 bases spanning the gap. The CDR3 consists of 14 residues. The CDR3 loop is CASAPRGVGEKLFF. The CDR3 DNA is TGTGCCAGCGCCCCGAGGGGAGTGGGTGAAAAACTGTTTTTT.

The V gene is TRBV5-5, the J gene TRBJ2-5, with D possibly being TRBD1 or TRBD2 (6 bases each). The DNA end lines up better with TRBJ2-7; the J call may be wrong. Looked up from germline, CDR1 is SGHKS and CDR2 is YYEKEE (reference sequence). The CDR3 has 13 amino acids. The CDR3 spells CASSLGGAVEQYF. For the CDR3, the DNA is TGTGCCAGCAGCTTGGGGGGGGCTGTCGAGCAGTACTTC.

This clonotype has at least ten counts. The chain is built from TRBV28 and TRBJ1-2; TRBD1 matches at 10 bases. Germline CDR1 reads MDHEN; CDR2 reads SYDVKM. This CDR3 comprises 14 residues. V was clipped by 5 bases and J by 8 bases; unmatched bases: 8. The CDR3 spells CASSGTGEWQGYTF. The CDR3, as DNA: TGTGCCAGCAGTGGGACAGGGGAGTGGCAGGGCTACACCTTC.

This clonotype was counted only a few times. The chain's CDR3 is CASREIGTVNYGYTF. CDR3 in DNA: TGTGCCAGCAGGGAGATAGGGACAGTAAACTATGGCTACACCTTC. The chain is built from TRBV12-3 or TRBV12-4 and TRBJ1-2, with TRBD1 matching 7 bases. J lost 2 bases, V lost 6 bases, and 9 bases had no gene match. The CDR3 runs 15 residues.

The chain employs TRBV7-2 and TRBJ2-1; 7 bases are shared with TRBD1. The CDR3 has 15 residues. Germline CDR1 is SGHTA and CDR2 is FQGNSA. The V segment lost 5 bases and the J segment 3 bases; nucleotides outside the gene matches: 7. For the CDR3, the DNA is TGTGCCAGCAGCCCCCGGGACAGAGACTACAATGAGCAGTTCTTC. Protein sequence: CASSPRDRDYNEQFF.

V usage is TRBV3-1 and J usage is TRBJ1-2; D is possibly TRBD1 (5 bases). The CDR3 is made up of 13 amino acids. V was cut by 4 bases and J by 4 bases, with 10 bases left in between. Per germline, CDR1 LGHDT and CDR2 YNNKEL (reference sequence). The CDR3 loop is CASSRDGPYGYTF. In nucleotides, the CDR3 is TGTGCCAGCAGCCGGGACGGACCCTATGGCTACACCTTC.

This clonotype was observed a few times. V usage is TRBV29-1 and J usage is TRBJ2-3; TRBD1 agrees at 8 bases. This CDR3 contains 13 residues. Trimming removed 4 bases from V and 4 bases from J; junction bases left unmatched: 4. In germline, CDR1 is SQVTM, CDR2 ANQGSEA. This chain's CDR3 is CSVGQGSADTQYF. The CDR3 DNA follows: TGCAGCGTTGGACAGGGGTCGGCAGATACGCAGTATTTT.

This clonotype showed up many times. The DNA for the CDR3 is TGTGCCAGCAGCCAAGATCTTACTAGCGGGTTGGAGACCCAGTACTTC. It codes for CASSQDLTSGLETQYF. V and J are TRBV14 and TRBJ2-5; TRBD2 matches at 9 bases. CDR3 size: 16 residues. Germline CDR1 is SGHDN and CDR2 is FVKESK. With V trimmed by 0 bases and J by 5 bases, 7 bases remained unmatched. The variable domain in full, with the rest retrieved from reference TRBV14 and TRBJ2-5, is EAGVTQFPSHSVIEKGQTVTLRCDPISGHDNLYWYRRVMGKEIKFLLHFVKESKQDESGMPNNRFLAERTGGTYSTLKVQPAELEDSGVYFCASSQDLTSGLETQYFGPGTRLLVL.

V is TRBV29-1 and J is TRBJ2-1; D tentatively reads TRBD1 or TRBD2 (6 bases each). V lost 6 bases to trimming and J lost 5 bases, with 17 bases between them. Germline CDR1 is SQVTM and CDR2 is ANQGSEA. This CDR3 spans 14 amino acids. CDR3 DNA: TGCAGCGTAGGTCTCTGGGGGGCCGACAATGAGCAGTTCTTC. Amino acids: CSVGLWGADNEQFF.